This T cell receptor (beta chain) was recovered during a study of technical replicates of blood from several donors. Measured with immunoSEQ multiplex PCR; TCRdb has only the in-frame clones, and not every one. Seen here are 55,000 to 80,000 clones, about 90% observed once, and the top ten hold 0.42%. This CDR3 is built from 13 residues. The V gene's germline CDR1 is GTSNPN and CDR2 SVGIG (reference sequence). V lost 6 bases and J lost 6, with 15 bases in between. Sequenced: T cells isolated from PBMCs. This sequence originates from a human donor in good health. The chain carries TRBV30 and TRBJ2-4; no reliable D call. CDR3 protein: CACQLGDGNIQYF. In DNA, the CDR3 is TGTGCCTGCCAGCTAGGAGATGGAAACATTCAGTACTTC.